Here is one T cell receptor (beta chain) with its context. This sample is part of a study of control samples from healthy donors and cancer patients. The method was immunoSEQ multiplex PCR; TCRdb's version includes in-frame clones alone and lacks a portion of them. The repertoire holds about 12,000 clones, with roughly 88% as singletons. Per germline, CDR1 SNHLY and CDR2 FYNNEI. Trimming stripped 8 bases from V and 4 bases from J, with 8 bases between. The CDR3 has 12 residues. The chain has TRBV2 and TRBJ1-4; no firm D call. This TCR came from a male donor with melanoma. Sequenced input: formalin-fixed, paraffin-embedded tissue. The CDR3 loop reads CASREGNEKLFF. CDR3 coding DNA: TGTGCCAGCCGAGAGGGTAATGAAAAACTGTTTTTT.